The source of this T cell receptor beta chain is a study of cytomegalovirus exposure and HLA in healthy donors. Whole-study findings and limits: Cytomegalovirus-associated TCR beta chains were listed, numbering some 170.

This clone was seen once. Its antigen is undetermined. With V trimmed by 8 bases and J by 4 bases, 2 bases remained unmatched. CDR1 MNHEY and CDR2 SMNVEV come from the germline V gene (reference sequence). The CDR3 consists of 12 residues. This table comes from immunoSEQ multiplex PCR, and its TCRdb copy is limited to in-frame clones, with some not included. The data hold around 250,000 clones, with almost 90% observed a single time. The rearrangement joins TRBV27 to TRBJ1-5, with 7 bases that match TRBD1. The TCR originated in a woman younger than 35 in good health and CMV-seronegative. The sample comprised PBMCs. CDR3 residues: CASGTENQPQHF. CDR3 nucleotide sequence: TGTGCCAGCGGGACAGAGAATCAGCCCCAGCATTTT.